The rows below give T cell receptor beta chains drawn from one sample of a study of post-analysis software for immune sequencing data. Using its own MiXCR run on the PCR reads, TCRdb lists one record per CDR3 protein. The sample consists of 750,000 to 950,000 distinct CDR3 sequences, roughly half of them appearing once. Sequenced input: blood. The receptors here all came from a girl aged 5-17 years with multiple sclerosis. The CDR3 runs from the conserved cysteine through the conserved F or W. Rows may omit the clone size; those that give it use once, few, many or a size class.

TRBV29-1	few	CSVRDRGFRNAEAFF
TRBV27	.	CASSLSTGDTEAFF
TRBV6-5	.	CASRLGGVHPTYEQYF
TRBV5-1	.	CASSLLVPGGRETQYF
TRBV28	.	CASSTEDGEYEQYF
TRBV20-1	.	CSVKTGGDSPLHF
TRBV5-1	.	CASGETVGEQYF
TRBV27	.	CAGSSPWKDTEAFF
TRBV7-9	.	CASSPANAIRNNEQFF
TRBV5-1	.	CASSAGLAGRADTQYF
TRBV7-6	few	CASSSTGFKDEQYF
TRBV4-1	few	CASSKGGEETQYF
TRBV7-8	few	CASSHPPSEAFF
TRBV19	.	CASSIDETYTGQGEAFF
TRBV7-8	few	CASSLDRGDTEAFF
TRBV9	.	CASSAPKRGDHEQYF
TRBV7-2	.	CASSRTSPIEQYF
TRBV20-1	.	CSARDTLALSYNEQFF
TRBV29-1	.	CSVAWVGGGYTF
TRBV7-9	.	CASSLSGSMETQYF
TRBV5-6	few	CASSLLLGSVEGYTF
TRBV28	.	CASRIGTGSSPLHF
TRBV7-2	.	CASSQQTLLEITNEQFF
TRBV29-1	.	CSVDLLAGGTQYF
TRBV5-1	.	CASSLGAAENQPQHF
TRBV10-3	.	CAISDQQIEAFF
TRBV29-1	once	CSGTNRVGLSTEAFF
TRBV30	.	CAWSVLDRGEQYF
TRBV12-3/TRBV12-4	few	CASSFGRGGAYNEQFF
TRBV7-8	.	CASSLYRTGTYEQYF
TRBV10-3	.	CAISGDINYEQYF
TRBV12-3/TRBV12-4	.	CASSTTGLPYEQYF
TRBV25-1	few	CASSESLGTTGTQYF
TRBV7-3	.	CASSSRPPPSTDTQYF
TRBV6-5	.	CASSYSPVNTQYFGPGTQHF
TRBV5-1	.	CASSLYLSSGANVLTF
TRBV11-2	.	CASNVGGPTDTQYF
TRBV28	few	CASTDAPNYGYTF
TRBV7-9	once	CASSVDRGLLFYGYTF
TRBV29-1	once	CSVETGLAGPSYEQYF
TRBV5-1	few	CASSSGQGESYGYTF
TRBV20-1	few	CSGGPYNEQFF
TRBV2	.	CASTSEGIQYF
TRBV20-1	.	CSARDLGLADPREQYF
TRBV6-1	few	CAVPRASTYNEQFF
TRBV12-5	few	CASVISSYERNQPQHF
TRBV3-1	.	CASSQDYRTSGRAEQFF
TRBV12-5	.	CASAILATQYF
TRBV11-2	.	CASSETEDLNKVFPPEVAVFEQFF